The next 3 T cell receptor beta chains were all read from a single sample in a study of shared clonotypes between healthy human individuals. Data came from immunoSEQ multiplex PCR; TCRdb stores just in-frame clones and leaves some out. The sample has roughly 410,000 clones, about 97% seen once; the top ten hold less than 0.35%. Sequencing input: memory CD8+ T cells sorted from blood. Stated subset: CD45RO+ cells pooled with CCR7-negative TemRA cells. These receptors originate from a man aged 30 to 45 in good health.

Worth noting for this clone: Different DNA sequences within this sample yield the same CDR3. V and J are TRBV28 and TRBJ1-5; D remains unclear. V dropped 4 bases and J dropped 3 bases, with 10 bases sitting between them. This CDR3 has 14 residues. Looked up from germline, CDR1 is MDHEN and CDR2 is SYDVKM. The CDR3 region is CASSSGGNNQPQHF. In DNA form, the CDR3 reads TGTGCCAGCAGTTCGGGAGGTAACAATCAGCCCCAGCATTTT.

In its sample, this clone was seen once. The chain recombines TRBV11-2 with TRBJ2-7; D remains unclear. With 0 bases removed from V and 2 bases from J, the gap between germline ends came to 5 bases. Germline CDR1 is SGHAT and CDR2 is FQNNGV. The CDR3 consists of 13 residues. The CDR3 DNA is TGTGCCAGCAGCTTAGATCAGGCCTACGAGCAGTACTTC. It is translated as CASSLDQAYEQYF.

The chain recombines TRBV28 with TRBJ2-7; 9 positions match TRBD1. The CDR3 covers 16 residues. Germline loops: CDR1 MDHEN, CDR2 SYDVKM. Losses at the gene ends were 4 bases for V and 5 bases for J; bases not matched to a gene: 12. CDR3 loop: CASSYPKDRGGNEQYF. CDR3 bases: TGTGCCAGCAGTTACCCGAAGGACAGGGGTGGTAACGAGCAGTACTTC.